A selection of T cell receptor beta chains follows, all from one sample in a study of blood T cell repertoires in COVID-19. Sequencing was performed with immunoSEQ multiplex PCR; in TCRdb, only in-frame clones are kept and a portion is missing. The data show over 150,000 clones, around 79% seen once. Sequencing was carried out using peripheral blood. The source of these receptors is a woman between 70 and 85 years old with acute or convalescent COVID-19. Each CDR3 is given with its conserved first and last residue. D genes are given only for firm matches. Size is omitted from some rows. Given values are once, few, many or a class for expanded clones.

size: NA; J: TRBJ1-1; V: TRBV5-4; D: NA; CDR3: CASSLMLSDTEAFF; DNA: TGTGCCAGCAGCTTGATGCTGTCGGACACTGAAGCTTTCTTT
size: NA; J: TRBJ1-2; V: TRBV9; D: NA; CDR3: CASSEVAGNFGYTF; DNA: TGTGCCAGCAGCGAGGTAGCCGGGAATTTCGGCTACACCTTC
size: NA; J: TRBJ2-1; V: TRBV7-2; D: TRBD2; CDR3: CASLPGGSGRYSHNEQFF; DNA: TGTGCCTCCTTACCAGGGGGTAGCGGGAGGTATAGCCACAATGAGCAGTTCTTC
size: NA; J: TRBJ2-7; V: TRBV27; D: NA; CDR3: CASSPGGGVIRGQYF; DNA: TGTGCCAGCAGTCCGGGCGGCGGGGTGATACGGGGGCAGTACTTC
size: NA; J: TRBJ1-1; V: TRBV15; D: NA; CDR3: CATSRDQNTEAFF; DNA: TGTGCCACCAGCAGAGACCAGAACACTGAAGCTTTCTTT
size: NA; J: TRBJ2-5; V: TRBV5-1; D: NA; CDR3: CASRSTGLGGETQYF; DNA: TGCGCCAGCAGGTCGACAGGGTTGGGAGGTGAGACCCAGTACTTC
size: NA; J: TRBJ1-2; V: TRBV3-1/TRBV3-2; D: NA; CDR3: CASSKDSPNYGYTF; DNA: TGTGCCAGCAGCAAGGACAGCCCCAACTATGGCTACACCTTC
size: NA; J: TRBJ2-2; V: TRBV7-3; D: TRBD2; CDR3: CASSDGTSGRGGELFF; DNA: TGTGCCAGCAGCGACGGGACTAGCGGGAGGGGCGGGGAGCTGTTTTTT
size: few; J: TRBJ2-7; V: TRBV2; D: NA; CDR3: CASSPDSSYEQYF; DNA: TGTGCCAGCAGCCCTGACAGCTCCTACGAGCAGTACTTC
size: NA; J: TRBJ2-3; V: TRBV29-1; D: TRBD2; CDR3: CSVEPHGAGGSTDTQYF; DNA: TGCAGCGTTGAGCCCCATGGGGCGGGAGGGAGCACAGATACGCAGTATTTT
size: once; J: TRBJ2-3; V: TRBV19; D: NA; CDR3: CASSIAGGPGDTQYF; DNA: TGTGCCAGTAGTATAGCGGGGGGCCCGGGAGATACGCAGTATTTT
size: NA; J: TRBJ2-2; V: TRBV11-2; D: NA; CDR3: CASSLGHTGELFF; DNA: TGTGCCAGCAGCTTGGGCCACACCGGGGAGCTGTTTTTT
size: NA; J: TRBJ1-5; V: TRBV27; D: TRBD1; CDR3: CASSWTGGAGQPQHF; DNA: TGTGCCAGCAGTTGGACAGGGGGCGCGGGTCAGCCCCAGCATTTT
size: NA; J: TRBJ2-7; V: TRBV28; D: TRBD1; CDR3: CASRLSGTDYEQYF; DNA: TGTGCCAGCAGACTCTCCGGGACAGACTACGAGCAGTACTTC
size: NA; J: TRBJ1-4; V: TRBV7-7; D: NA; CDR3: CASSPGDKHEKLFF; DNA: TGTGCCAGCAGCCCTGGGGACAAGCATGAAAAACTGTTTTTT
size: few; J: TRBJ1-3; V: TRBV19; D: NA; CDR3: CASSLSQVGNTIYF; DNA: TGTGCCAGTAGTCTATCACAGGTGGGAAACACCATATATTTT
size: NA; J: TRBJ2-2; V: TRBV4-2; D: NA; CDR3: CASSQDGRASGELFF; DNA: TGTGCCAGCAGCCAAGATGGCAGGGCCAGCGGGGAGCTGTTTTTT
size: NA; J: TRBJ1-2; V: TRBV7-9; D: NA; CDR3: CASSFTGNRGYTF; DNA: TGTGCCAGCAGCTTTACAGGGAATCGTGGCTACACCTTC
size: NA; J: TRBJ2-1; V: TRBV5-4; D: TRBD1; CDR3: CASLDGQGAYNEQFF; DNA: TGTGCCAGTTTAGATGGACAGGGAGCCTACAATGAGCAGTTCTTC
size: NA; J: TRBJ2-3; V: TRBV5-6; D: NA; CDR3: CASSPLQVGGADTQYF; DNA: TGTGCCAGCAGCCCCCTTCAAGTCGGGGGAGCAGATACGCAGTATTTT
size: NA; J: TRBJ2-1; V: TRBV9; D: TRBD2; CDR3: CASSINGLAGERSYNEQFF; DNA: TGTGCCAGCAGCATAAACGGACTAGCGGGGGAACGCTCCTACAATGAGCAGTTCTTC
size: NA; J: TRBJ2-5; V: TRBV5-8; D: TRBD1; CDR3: CASSSPHRGDETQYF; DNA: TGTGCCAGCAGCTCACCCCACAGGGGGGACGAGACCCAGTACTTC
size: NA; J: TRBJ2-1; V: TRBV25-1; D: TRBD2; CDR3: CASSENLQAGAEQFF; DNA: TGTGCCAGCAGTGAAAATTTACAAGCGGGAGCTGAGCAGTTCTTC
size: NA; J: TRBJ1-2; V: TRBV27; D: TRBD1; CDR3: CASSPHRGLGGYTF; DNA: TGTGCCAGCAGTCCCCACAGGGGGCTGGGTGGCTACACCTTC
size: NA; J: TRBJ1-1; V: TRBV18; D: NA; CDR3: CASSLQGRDTEAFF; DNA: TGTGCCAGCTCACTACAGGGTAGGGACACTGAAGCTTTCTTT
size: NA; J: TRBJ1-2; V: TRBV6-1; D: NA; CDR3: CASSEGWAGFGYTF; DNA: TGTGCCAGCAGTGAAGGGTGGGCAGGGTTTGGCTACACCTTC
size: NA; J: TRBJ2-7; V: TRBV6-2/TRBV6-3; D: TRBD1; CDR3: CASSFQGDWGNEQYF; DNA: TGTGCCAGCAGCTTTCAGGGGGATTGGGGAAACGAGCAGTACTTC
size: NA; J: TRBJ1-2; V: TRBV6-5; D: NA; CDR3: CASSYSLSDGYTF; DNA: TGTGCCAGCAGTTACTCTCTAAGTGATGGCTACACCTTC
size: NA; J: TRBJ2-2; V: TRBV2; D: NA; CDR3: CASSVRDRRTGELFF; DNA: TGTGCCAGCAGTGTCCGAGACAGGAGAACCGGGGAGCTGTTTTTT
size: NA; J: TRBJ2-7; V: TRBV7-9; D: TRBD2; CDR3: CASSFSGTSSYEQYF; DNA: TGTGCCAGCAGCTTTTCCGGGACTAGTTCGTACGAGCAGTACTTC
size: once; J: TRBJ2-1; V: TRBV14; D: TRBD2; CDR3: CASSLLAGGYNEQFF; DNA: TGTGCCAGCAGCCTCCTAGCGGGAGGCTACAATGAGCAGTTCTTC
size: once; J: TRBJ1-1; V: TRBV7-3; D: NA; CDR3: CASSLSHGGSNTEAFF; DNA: TGTGCCAGCAGCTTAAGTCATGGCGGCAGCAACACTGAAGCTTTCTTT
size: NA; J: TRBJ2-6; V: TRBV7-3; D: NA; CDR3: CASSLGLGRGSGANVLTF; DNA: TGTGCCAGCAGCTTGGGACTGGGGCGTGGGTCTGGGGCCAACGTCCTGACTTTC
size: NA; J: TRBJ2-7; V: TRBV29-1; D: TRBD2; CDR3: CSVEVWGTSGGLEQYF; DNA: TGCAGCGTTGAAGTTTGGGGGACTAGCGGGGGTCTGGAGCAGTACTTC
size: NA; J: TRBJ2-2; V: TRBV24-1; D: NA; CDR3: CATSDPRGGTTGELFF; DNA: TGTGCCACCAGTGACCCCAGGGGAGGGACCACCGGGGAGCTGTTTTTT
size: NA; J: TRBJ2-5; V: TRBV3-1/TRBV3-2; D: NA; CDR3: CASSPTGYQETQYF; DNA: TGTGCCAGCAGCCCAACGGGGTACCAAGAGACCCAGTACTTC
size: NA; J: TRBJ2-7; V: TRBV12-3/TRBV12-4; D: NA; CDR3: CASSRDNEQYF; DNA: TGTGCCAGCAGTCGGGACAACGAGCAGTACTTC
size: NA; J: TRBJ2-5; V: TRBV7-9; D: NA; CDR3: CASSLARQETQYF; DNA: TGTGCCAGCAGCTTAGCGAGACAAGAGACCCAGTACTTC
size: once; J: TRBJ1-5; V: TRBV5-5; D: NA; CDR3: CASSVTYGSNQPQHF; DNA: TGTGCCAGCAGCGTGACATATGGGAGCAATCAGCCCCAGCATTTT
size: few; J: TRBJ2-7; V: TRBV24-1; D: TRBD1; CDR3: CATSDGTGGSWEQYF; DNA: TGTGCCACCAGTGATGGGACAGGGGGCTCGTGGGAGCAGTACTTC
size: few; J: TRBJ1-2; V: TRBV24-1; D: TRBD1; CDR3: CATSDPGQGASVYGYTF; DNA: TGTGCCACCAGTGATCCGGGACAGGGGGCTAGTGTATATGGCTACACCTTC
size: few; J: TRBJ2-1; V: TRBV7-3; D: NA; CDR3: CASSPTRSNEQFF; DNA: TGTGCCAGCAGCCCTACTAGGAGCAATGAGCAGTTCTTC
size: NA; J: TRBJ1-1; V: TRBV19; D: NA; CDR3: CASSTQGNTEAFF; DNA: TGTGCCAGTAGTACTCAGGGGAATACTGAAGCTTTCTTT
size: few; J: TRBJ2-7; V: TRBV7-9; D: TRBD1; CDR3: CASSQGALYEQYF; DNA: TGTGCCAGCAGCCAGGGGGCTTTATACGAGCAGTACTTC
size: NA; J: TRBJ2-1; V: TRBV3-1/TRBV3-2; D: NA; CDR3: CASSQESSVSYNEQFF; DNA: TGTGCCAGCAGCCAAGAGAGCAGCGTCTCCTACAATGAGCAGTTCTTC
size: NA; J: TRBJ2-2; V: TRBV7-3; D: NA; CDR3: CASSLGLAGELFF; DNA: TGTGCCAGCAGCTTGGGACTCGCCGGGGAGCTGTTTTTT
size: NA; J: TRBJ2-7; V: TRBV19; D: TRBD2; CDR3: CASSIASGFMYEQYF; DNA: TGTGCCAGTAGTATCGCTAGCGGGTTTATGTACGAGCAGTACTTC
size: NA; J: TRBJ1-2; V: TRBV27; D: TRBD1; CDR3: CASSLTPTGAGGYTF; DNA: TGTGCCAGCAGTTTAACCCCGACAGGGGCTGGTGGCTACACCTTC
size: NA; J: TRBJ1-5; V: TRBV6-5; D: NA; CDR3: CASSYSHDSNQPQHF; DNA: TGTGCCAGCAGTTACAGCCATGATAGCAATCAGCCCCAGCATTTT
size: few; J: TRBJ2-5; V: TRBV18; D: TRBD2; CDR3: CASSRSGPQETQYF; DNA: TGTGCCAGCTCCCGTAGCGGGCCTCAAGAGACCCAGTACTTC
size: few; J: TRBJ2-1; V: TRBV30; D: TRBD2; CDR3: CAWSGPPLAGIYNEQFF; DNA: TGTGCCTGGAGTGGCCCCCCACTAGCGGGAATCTACAATGAGCAGTTCTTC
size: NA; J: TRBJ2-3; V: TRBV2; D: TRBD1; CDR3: CASRMDRGADTQYF; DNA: TGTGCCAGCAGGATGGACAGGGGAGCAGATACGCAGTATTTT
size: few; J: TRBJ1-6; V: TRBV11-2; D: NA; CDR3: CASSSQSPLHF; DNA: TGTGCCAGCAGCTCCCAATCACCCCTCCACTTT
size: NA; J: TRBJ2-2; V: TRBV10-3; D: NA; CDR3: CAISPGTRPYPGELFF; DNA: TGTGCCATCAGCCCGGGGACAAGACCCTACCCCGGGGAGCTGTTTTTT